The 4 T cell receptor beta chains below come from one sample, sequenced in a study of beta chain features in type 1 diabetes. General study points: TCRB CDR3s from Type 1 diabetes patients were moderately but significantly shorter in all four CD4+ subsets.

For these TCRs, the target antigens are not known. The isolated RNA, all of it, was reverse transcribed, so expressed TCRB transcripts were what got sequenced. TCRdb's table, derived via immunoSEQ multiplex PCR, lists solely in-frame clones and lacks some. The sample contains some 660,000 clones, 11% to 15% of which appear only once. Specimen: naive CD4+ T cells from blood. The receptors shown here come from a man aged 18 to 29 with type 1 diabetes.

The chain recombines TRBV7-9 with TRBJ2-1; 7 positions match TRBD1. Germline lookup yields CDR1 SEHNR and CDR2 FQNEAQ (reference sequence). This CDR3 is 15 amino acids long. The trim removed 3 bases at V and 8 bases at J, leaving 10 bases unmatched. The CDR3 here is CASSFPLYRGDEQFF. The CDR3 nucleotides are TGTGCCAGCAGCTTCCCACTCTACAGGGGAGATGAGCAGTTCTTC.

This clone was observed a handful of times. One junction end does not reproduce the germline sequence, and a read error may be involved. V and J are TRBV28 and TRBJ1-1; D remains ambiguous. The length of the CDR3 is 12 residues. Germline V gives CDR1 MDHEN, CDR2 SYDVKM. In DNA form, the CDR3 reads TGTGCCAGCAGAATTTCGTCCGGTACTCTATCCTTT. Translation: CASRISSGTLSF.

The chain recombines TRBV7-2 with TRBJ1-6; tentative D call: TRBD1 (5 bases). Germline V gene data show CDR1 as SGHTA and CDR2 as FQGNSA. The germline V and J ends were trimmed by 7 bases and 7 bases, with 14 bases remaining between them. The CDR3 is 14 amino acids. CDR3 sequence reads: CASIPPGGNSPLHF. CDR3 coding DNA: TGTGCCAGCATCCCCCCCGGGGGGAATTCACCCCTCCACTTT.

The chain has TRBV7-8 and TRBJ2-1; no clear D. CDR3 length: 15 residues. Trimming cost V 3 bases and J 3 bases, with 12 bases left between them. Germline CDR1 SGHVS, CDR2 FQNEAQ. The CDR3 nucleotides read TGTGCCAGCAGCTTCTTCAGCAGCAGCTACAATGAGCAGTTCTTC. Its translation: CASSFFSSSYNEQFF.